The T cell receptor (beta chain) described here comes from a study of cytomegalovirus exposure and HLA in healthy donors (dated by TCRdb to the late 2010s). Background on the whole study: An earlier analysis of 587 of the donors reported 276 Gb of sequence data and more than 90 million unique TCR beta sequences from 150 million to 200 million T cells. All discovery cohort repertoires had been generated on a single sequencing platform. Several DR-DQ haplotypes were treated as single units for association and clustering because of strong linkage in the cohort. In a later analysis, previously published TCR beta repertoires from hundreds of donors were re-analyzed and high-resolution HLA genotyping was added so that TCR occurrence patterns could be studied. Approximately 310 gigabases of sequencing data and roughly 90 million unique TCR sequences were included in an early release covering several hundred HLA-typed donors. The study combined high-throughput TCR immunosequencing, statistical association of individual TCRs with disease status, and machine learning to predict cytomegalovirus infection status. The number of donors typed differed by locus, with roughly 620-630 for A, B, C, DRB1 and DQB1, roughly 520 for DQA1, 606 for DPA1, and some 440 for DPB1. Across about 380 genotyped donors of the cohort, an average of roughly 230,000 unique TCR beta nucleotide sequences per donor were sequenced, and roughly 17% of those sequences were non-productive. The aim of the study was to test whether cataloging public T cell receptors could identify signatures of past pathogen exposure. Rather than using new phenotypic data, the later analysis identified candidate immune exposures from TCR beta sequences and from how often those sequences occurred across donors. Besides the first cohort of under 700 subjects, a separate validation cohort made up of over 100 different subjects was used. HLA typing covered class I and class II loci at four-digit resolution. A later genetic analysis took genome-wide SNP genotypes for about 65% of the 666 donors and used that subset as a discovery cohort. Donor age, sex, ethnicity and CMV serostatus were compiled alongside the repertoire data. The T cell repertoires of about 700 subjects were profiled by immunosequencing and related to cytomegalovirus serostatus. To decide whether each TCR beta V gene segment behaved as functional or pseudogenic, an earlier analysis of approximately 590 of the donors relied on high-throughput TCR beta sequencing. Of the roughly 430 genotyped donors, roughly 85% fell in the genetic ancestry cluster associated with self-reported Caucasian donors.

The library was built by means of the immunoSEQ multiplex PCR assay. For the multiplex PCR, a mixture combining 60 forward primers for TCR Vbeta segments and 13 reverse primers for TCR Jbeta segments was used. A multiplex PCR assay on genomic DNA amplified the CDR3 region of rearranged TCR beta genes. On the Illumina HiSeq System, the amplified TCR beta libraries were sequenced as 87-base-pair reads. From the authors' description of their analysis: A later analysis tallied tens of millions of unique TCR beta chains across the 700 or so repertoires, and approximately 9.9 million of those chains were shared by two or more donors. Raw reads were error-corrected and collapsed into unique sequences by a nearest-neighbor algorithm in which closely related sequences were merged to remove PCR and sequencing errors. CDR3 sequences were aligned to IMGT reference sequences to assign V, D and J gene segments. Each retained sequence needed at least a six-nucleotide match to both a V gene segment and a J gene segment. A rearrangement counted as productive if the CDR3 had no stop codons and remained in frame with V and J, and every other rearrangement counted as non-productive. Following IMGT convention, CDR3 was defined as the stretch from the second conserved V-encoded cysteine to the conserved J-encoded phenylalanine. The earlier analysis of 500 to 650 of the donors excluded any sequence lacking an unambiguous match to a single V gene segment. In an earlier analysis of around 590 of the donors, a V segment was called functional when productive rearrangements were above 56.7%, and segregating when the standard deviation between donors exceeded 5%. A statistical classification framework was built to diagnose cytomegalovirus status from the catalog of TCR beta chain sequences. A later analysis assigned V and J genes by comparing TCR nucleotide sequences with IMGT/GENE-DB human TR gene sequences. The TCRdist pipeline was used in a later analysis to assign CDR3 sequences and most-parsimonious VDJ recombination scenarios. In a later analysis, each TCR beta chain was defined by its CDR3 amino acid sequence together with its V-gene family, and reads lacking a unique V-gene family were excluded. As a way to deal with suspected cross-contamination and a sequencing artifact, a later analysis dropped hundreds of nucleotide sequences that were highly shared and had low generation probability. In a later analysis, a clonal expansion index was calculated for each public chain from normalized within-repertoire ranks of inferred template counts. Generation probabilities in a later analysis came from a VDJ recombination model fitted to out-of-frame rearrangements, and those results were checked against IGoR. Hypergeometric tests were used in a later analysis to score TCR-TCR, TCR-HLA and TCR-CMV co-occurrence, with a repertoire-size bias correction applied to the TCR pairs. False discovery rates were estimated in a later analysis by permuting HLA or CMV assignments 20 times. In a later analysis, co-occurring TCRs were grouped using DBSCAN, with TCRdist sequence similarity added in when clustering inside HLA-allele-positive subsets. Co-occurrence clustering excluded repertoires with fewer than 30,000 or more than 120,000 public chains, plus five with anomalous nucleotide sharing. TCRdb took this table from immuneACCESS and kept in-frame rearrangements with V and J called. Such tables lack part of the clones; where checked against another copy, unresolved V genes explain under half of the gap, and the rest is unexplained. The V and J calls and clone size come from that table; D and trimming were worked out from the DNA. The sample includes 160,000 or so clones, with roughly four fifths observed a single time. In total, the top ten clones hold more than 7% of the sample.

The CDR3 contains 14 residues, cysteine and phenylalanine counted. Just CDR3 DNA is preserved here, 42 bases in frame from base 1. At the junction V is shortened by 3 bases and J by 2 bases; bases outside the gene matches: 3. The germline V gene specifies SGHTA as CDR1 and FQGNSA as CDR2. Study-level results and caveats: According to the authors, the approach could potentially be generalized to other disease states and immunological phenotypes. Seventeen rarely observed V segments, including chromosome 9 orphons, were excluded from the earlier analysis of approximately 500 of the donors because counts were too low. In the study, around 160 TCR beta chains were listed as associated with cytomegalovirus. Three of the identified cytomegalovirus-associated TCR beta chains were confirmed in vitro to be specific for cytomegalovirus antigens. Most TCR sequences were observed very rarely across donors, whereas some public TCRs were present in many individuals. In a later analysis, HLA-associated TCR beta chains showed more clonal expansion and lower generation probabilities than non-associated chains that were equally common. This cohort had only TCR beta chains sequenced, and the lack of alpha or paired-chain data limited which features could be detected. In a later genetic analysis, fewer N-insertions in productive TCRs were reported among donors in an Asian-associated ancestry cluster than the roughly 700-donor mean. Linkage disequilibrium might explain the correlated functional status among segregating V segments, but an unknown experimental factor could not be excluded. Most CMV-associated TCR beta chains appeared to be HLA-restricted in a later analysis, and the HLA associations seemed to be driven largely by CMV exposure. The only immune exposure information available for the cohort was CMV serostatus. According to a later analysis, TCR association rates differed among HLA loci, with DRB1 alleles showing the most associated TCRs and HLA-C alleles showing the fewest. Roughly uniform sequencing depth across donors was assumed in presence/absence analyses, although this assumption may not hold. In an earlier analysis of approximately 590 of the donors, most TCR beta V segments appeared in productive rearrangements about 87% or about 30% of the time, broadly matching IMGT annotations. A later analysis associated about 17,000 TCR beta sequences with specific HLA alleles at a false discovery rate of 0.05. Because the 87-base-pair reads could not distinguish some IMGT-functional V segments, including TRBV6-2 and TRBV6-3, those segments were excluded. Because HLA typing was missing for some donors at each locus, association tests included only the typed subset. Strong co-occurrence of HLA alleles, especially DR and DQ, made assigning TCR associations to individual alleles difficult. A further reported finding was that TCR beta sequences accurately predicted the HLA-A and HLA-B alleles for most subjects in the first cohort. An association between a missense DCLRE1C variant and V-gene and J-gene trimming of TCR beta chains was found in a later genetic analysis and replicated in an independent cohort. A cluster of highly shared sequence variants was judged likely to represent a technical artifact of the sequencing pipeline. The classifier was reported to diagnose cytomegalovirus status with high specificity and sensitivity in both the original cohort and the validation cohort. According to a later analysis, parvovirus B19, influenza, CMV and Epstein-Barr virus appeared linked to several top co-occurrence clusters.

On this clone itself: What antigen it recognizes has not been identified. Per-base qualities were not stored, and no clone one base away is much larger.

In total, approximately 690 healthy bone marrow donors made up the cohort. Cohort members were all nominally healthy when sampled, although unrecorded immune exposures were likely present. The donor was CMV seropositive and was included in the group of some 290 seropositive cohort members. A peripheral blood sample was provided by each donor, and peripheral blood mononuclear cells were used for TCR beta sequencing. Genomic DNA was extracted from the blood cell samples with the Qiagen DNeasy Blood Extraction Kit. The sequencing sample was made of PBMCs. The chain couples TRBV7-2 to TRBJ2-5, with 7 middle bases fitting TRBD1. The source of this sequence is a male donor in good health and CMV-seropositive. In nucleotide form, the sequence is TGTGCCAGCAGCTTTGGACAGGCTCAAGAGACCCAGTACTTC. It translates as CASSFGQAQETQYF.